A single sample gave rise to the 4 T cell receptor beta chains below, sequenced in a study of shared clonotypes between healthy human individuals (dated by TCRdb to 2018 to 2020). Library creation used the immunoSEQ multiplex PCR assay. As stored in TCRdb, this immuneACCESS dataset retains in-frame rearrangements with V and J assigned. A fraction of the clones does not appear; measured against another copy, unresolved V genes explain less than half of the discrepancy, and the remainder lacks a known reason. The sample has about 490,000 clones on record, roughly 78% of them singletons. 9.5% to 15% of the sample rests with the top ten. Sequencing used PBMCs. The receptors come from a woman aged 40-49 years in good health. Some clones in this sample may be carry-over from other donors' samples.

This clone was recorded only once. This rearrangement joins TRBV19 to TRBJ2-7; TRBD2 matches 8 bases. The germline CDR1 and CDR2 sequences are LNHDA and SQIVND (reference sequence). The CDR3 has 14 amino acids. V dropped 6 bases and J dropped 2; count of bases not matched to a gene: 6. The CDR3 DNA follows: TGTGCCAGTAGATCTCTAGCGGGCACCTACGAGCAGTACTTC. This codes for CASRSLAGTYEQYF.

The gene calls are TRBV28 and TRBJ1-2; maybe TRBD1 (5 bases). This CDR3 has 13 amino acids. The germline CDR1 and CDR2 sequences are MDHEN and SYDVKM. Trimming stripped 3 bases from V and 7 bases from J, with 12 bases between. CDR3 sequence reads: CASSLVPGTGYTF. The DNA of the CDR3 is TGTGCCAGCAGTTTGGTCCCAGGGACTGGCTACACCTTC.

The V gene is TRBV19, the J gene TRBJ1-5, with 9 bases lining up with TRBD1. The germline V gene has CDR1 LNHDA and CDR2 SQIVND (reference sequence). Germline trimming cut 6 bases from V and 4 bases from J; bases unmatched to any gene: 7. This CDR3 has 15 residues. The CDR3 sequence is CASSLGTGSNQPQHF. Written as DNA, the CDR3 is TGTGCCAGTAGCCTTGGGACAGGGAGTAATCAGCCCCAGCATTTT.

The V gene is TRBV5-4, the J gene TRBJ2-7; 7 nucleotides agree with TRBD2. The trim removed 2 bases at V and 0 bases at J, leaving 5 bases unmatched. CDR1 and CDR2 from the germline V gene are SGHNT and YYREEE (reference sequence). CDR3 size: 15 residues. As DNA, the CDR3 is TGTGCCAGCAGCTTAGCTAGCGGAATCTCCTACGAGCAGTACTTC. It codes for CASSLASGISYEQYF. Looking up the rest from reference TRBV5-4 and TRBJ2-7 gives the full variable domain: ETGVTQSPTHLIKTRGQQVTLRCSSQSGHNTVSWYQQALGQGPQFIFQYYREEENGRGNFPPRFSGLQFPNYSSELNVNALELDDSALYLCASSLASGISYEQYFGPGTRLTVT.